Below, 7 T cell receptor beta chains from the same sample are listed, as sequenced in a study of blood T cell repertoires in COVID-19 (TCRdb year 2020). The library came from the immunoSEQ multiplex PCR assay. TCRdb holds this immuneACCESS table with in-frame rearrangements only. Some clones are missing; in checked studies, unresolved V genes explain under half, and the rest has no known cause. In this sample the table shows roughly 90,000 clones, 85% of which occur a single time. The ten largest account for about two fifths of the sample. The source material was peripheral blood. All receptors come from a man older than 75 with acute or convalescent COVID-19.

The chain combines TRBV5-1 with TRBJ1-2; 9 positions agree with TRBD1. The germline V gene encodes CDR1 SGHRS and CDR2 YFSETQ. This CDR3 has 15 residues. V was clipped by 4 bases and J by 8 bases; unmatched bases: 12. This CDR3 reads CASSRTPGQGEGYTF. DNA for the CDR3: TGCGCCAGCAGCCGCACACCGGGACAGGGAGAAGGCTACACCTTC.

This sequence joins TRBV21-1 and TRBJ2-3; TRBD2 reflects the table's D call only, with no check against the DNA. TRBV21-1 is classified as a pseudogene. CDR3 size: 18 residues. CDR3 in DNA: TGTGCCAGCAGCAGAATCGGCGGACTAGCGGGAGGCACAGATACGCAGTATTTT. Its protein is CASSRIGGLAGGTDTQYF.

This chain links TRBV28 with TRBJ2-3; TRBD2 is a possible D gene (6 bases). This CDR3 is 13 amino acids long. CDR1 and CDR2 (germline): MDHEN, SYDVKM. Trimming pared 4 bases from V and 4 bases from J, leaving 9 bases between. CDR3: CASSSGSPDTQYF. CDR3 DNA: TGTGCCAGCAGTTCCGGGAGCCCAGATACGCAGTATTTT.

The CDR3 DNA is TGTGCCAGCAGCCCTCGGTTGGGCGGGAGTTCAGATACGCAGTATTTT. Translation gives CASSPRLGGSSDTQYF. The chain is built from TRBV7-9 and TRBJ2-3, with 7 bases aligning to TRBD2. The junction had 12 bases not matched to a gene; V was cut back by 5 bases and J by 4 bases. This CDR3 contains 16 residues. Germline-derived CDR1 and CDR2 are SEHNR and FQNEAQ (reference sequence). Based on the CDR3 plus reference TRBV7-9 and TRBJ2-3, the full variable domain is DTGVSQNPRHKITKRGQNVTFRCDPISEHNRLYWYRQTLGQGPEFLTYFQNEAQLEKSRLLSDRFSAERPKGSFSTLEIQRTEQGDSAMYLCASSPRLGGSSDTQYFGPGTRLTVL.

This chain links TRBV19 with TRBJ2-7, with D possibly being TRBD2 (6 bases). The CDR3 has 13 amino acids. Germline V gene sequence: CDR1 LNHDA, CDR2 SQIVND (reference sequence). Trimming cost V 7 bases and J 6 bases, with 16 bases left between them. The CDR3 loop is CASMGGPAGEQYF. The CDR3 nucleotides read TGTGCCAGTATGGGAGGCCCTGCGGGCGAGCAGTACTTC.

The chain is built from TRBV4-1 and TRBJ1-2, with D unclear. The ends were cut back, 0 bases at V and 8 bases at J, with 10 bases in the middle. CDR3 length equals 13 residues. Germline V lookup: CDR1 MGHRA, CDR2 YSYEKL. CDR3 amino acids: CASSQELRYGYTF. As DNA, the CDR3 is TGCGCCAGCAGCCAAGAGCTCAGATACGGCTACACCTTC.

The chain recombines TRBV7-3 with TRBJ2-5; 10 nucleotides line up with TRBD2. The germline V gene has CDR1 SGHTA and CDR2 FQGTGA. The trim removed 5 bases at V and 5 bases at J, leaving 8 bases unmatched. This CDR3 spans 15 amino acids. CDR3 amino acids: CASSQSSGSGETQYF. CDR3 in DNA: TGTGCCAGCAGCCAATCTAGCGGGAGTGGGGAGACCCAGTACTTC.